The clone carrying this TCR beta chain came up a few times. Its target is not known. TCRdb's copy holds only in-frame clones and misses some; the assay was immunoSEQ multiplex PCR. The table lists about 69,000 clones, roughly 88% of them singletons. This entry is derived from a study of T cell responses to AZD1222 COVID-19 vaccine. Overall study findings and caveats: Compared with day 0, the breadth and depth of the Spike-specific TCR repertoire rose significantly after two doses of AZD1222. Regions 160-218 and 743-854 held dominance among vaccine-associated CD4 TCRs, which spanned spike.

V shed 5 bases and J shed 1 base, with 11 bases lying between them. The length of the CDR3 is 14 residues. In germline, CDR1 is SGHTA, CDR2 FQGNSA. The specimen was peripheral blood, collected on day 0 of AZD1222 vaccination. This sequence originates from an adult in good health. This sequence joins TRBV7-2 and TRBJ1-2; no clear D gene. CDR3 DNA: TGTGCCAGCAGCCCACGGACGGATAACTATGGCTACACCTTC. Protein sequence: CASSPRTDNYGYTF.